In its sample, the clone carrying this T cell receptor (beta chain) was seen a few times. Its cognate antigen is unknown. This sample was taken from a study of vaccination effects on CD4 cells after COVID-19. The CDR3 extends over 16 amino acids. Trimming removed 0 bases from V and 0 bases from J, with 10 bases in between. CDR1 and CDR2 (germline): LGHNA, YSLEER. Ahead of sequencing, the ViraFEST assay grew antigen-specific CD4+ T cells using viral peptide pools. Culture lasted about ten days before CD4+ T cell isolation. Infection dated between March and December 2020, before the Alpha, Beta and Delta variants reached the United States. TCRdb's table, derived via immunoSEQ multiplex PCR, lists solely in-frame clones and lacks some. The sample records 20,000 to 25,000 clones, approximately 73% being singletons.

The material was CD4+ T cells from PBMCs cultured with a peptide pool, obtained before COVID-19 vaccination. V usage is TRBV4-3 and J usage is TRBJ2-3; perhaps TRBD2 as D (6 bases). This sequence originates from a human donor who had a prior SARS-CoV-2 infection. The CDR3 protein is CASSQDLAGSTDTQYF. Here the CDR3 DNA reads TGCGCCAGCAGCCAAGATTTGGCGGGAAGCACAGATACGCAGTATTTT.